This T cell receptor beta chain was captured in a study of shared T cell receptors in the human thymus. The trim removed 7 bases at V and 0 bases at J, leaving 9 bases unmatched. This CDR3 comprises 15 residues. Per the germline V gene, CDR1 is LGHNT and CDR2 is FRNRAP. Sequencing used immunoSEQ multiplex PCR; TCRdb keeps in-frame clones, though not all of them. The sample lists approximately 580,000 clones; 75% to 80% were seen once. These data were also filed under a second study, of human thymus T cells.

The sample was thymocytes. The receptor's source is a boy under two years old with a congenital heart defect. The chain is built from TRBV12-5 and TRBJ2-7; TRBD1 matches at 7 bases. The DNA of the CDR3 is TGTGCTAGTGCCAAAGCCGGGACAGCCTCCTACGAGCAGTACTTC. Translation: CASAKAGTASYEQYF. Full variable domain (rest looked up from reference TRBV12-5 and TRBJ2-7): DARVTQTPRHKVTEMGQEVTMRCQPILGHNTVFWYRQTMMQGLELLAYFRNRAPLDDSGMPKDRFSAEMPDATLATLKIQPSEPRDSAVYFCASAKAGTASYEQYFGPGTRLTVT.